These 20 T cell receptor beta chains originate from one sample sequenced in a study of blood T cell repertoires in COVID-19. Only in-frame clones appear in the TCRdb table, and some are missing; sequencing was by immunoSEQ multiplex PCR. The sample lists 270,000 or so clones; approximately 81% were seen once. Sequencing input: PBMCs or T cells enriched from blood (not recorded which). The source of these receptors is a woman aged 50 to 65 who had been exposed to COVID-19.

V usage is TRBV28 and J usage is TRBJ1-5, with 7 nucleotides matching TRBD1. Trimming took 5 bases from V and 7 from J; bases not matched to a gene: 8. From germline, CDR1 is MDHEN and CDR2 SYDVKM. CDR3 length equals 14 residues. The CDR3 nucleotides are TGTGCCAGCAGTCGACAGGGTATACGGCAGCCCCAGCATTTT. Translated: CASSRQGIRQPQHF. The full variable domain, with the rest looked up from reference TRBV28 and TRBJ1-5, is DVKVTQSSRYLVKRTGEKVFLECVQDMDHENMFWYRQDPGLGLRLIYFSYDVKMKEKGDIPEGYSVSREKKERFSLILESASTNQTSMYLCASSRQGIRQPQHFGDGTRLSIL.

V usage is TRBV9 and J usage is TRBJ2-3; perhaps TRBD2 as D (7 bases). With 0 bases removed from V and 5 bases from J, the gap between germline ends came to 25 bases. Germline V gene sequence: CDR1 SGDLS, CDR2 YYNGEE. The CDR3 sequence is 19 residues long. The CDR3 sequence is CASSVGLGALGGQEDTQYF. CDR3 nucleotide sequence: TGTGCCAGCAGCGTAGGTCTCGGGGCCTTGGGGGGGCAGGAAGATACGCAGTATTTT.

The rearrangement links TRBV5-1 to TRBJ2-1; possibly TRBD1 for D (6 bases). The germline CDR1 and CDR2 sequences are SGHRS and YFSETQ. The CDR3 sequence is 15 residues long. V was trimmed by 0 bases and J by 9 bases, leaving 16 bases between them. CDR3 residues: CASSLVQLGAGEQFF. The CDR3, as DNA: TGCGCCAGCAGCTTGGTCCAGTTGGGGGCCGGTGAGCAGTTCTTC.

V usage is TRBV10-2 and J usage is TRBJ1-1, with 7 bases lining up with TRBD1. The CDR3 covers 14 residues. In germline, CDR1 is WSHSY, CDR2 SAAADI. The ends lost 4 bases at V and 4 bases at J; junction bases unmatched: 6. This CDR3 is CASSAVQGGTEAFF. For the CDR3, the DNA is TGCGCCAGCAGTGCCGTGCAGGGGGGCACTGAAGCTTTCTTT.

The chain recombines TRBV12-5 with TRBJ1-5, with 12 bases that match TRBD1. The CDR3 contains 17 residues. With V trimmed by 7 bases and J by 5 bases, 12 bases remained unmatched. CDR1 is LGHNT and CDR2 is FRNRAP in the germline V gene. CDR3 residues: CASAHGTGGRSDQPQHF. CDR3 in DNA: TGTGCTAGTGCCCACGGGACAGGGGGCCGCTCCGATCAGCCCCAGCATTTT.

The rearrangement links TRBV19 to TRBJ1-1; TRBD1 matches at 9 bases. The V gene end was trimmed by 9 bases and the J gene end by 1 base; junction bases not matched to a gene: 3. Per germline, CDR1 LNHDA and CDR2 SQIVND (reference sequence). The CDR3 is 13 residues long. The DNA for the CDR3 is TGTGCCAGCAAGACAGGGGGGAACACTGAAGCTTTCTTT. It specifies CASKTGGNTEAFF.

The V and J genes are TRBV24-1 and TRBJ2-7; 9 bases map to TRBD2. Germline V lookup: CDR1 KGHDR, CDR2 SFDVKD. CDR3 length: 14 amino acids. The trim removed 4 bases at V and 9 bases at J, leaving 9 bases unmatched. The DNA for the CDR3 is TGTGCCACCAGTGACCCGGGCCAAGCGGGGGGGCAGTACTTC. This translates into CATSDPGQAGGQYF.

The rearrangement links TRBV19 to TRBJ1-2; 8 bases are a match to TRBD1. The CDR3 loop spans 17 amino acids. Trimming cost V 4 bases and J 0 bases; bases outside gene matches: 10. Germline CDR1 is LNHDA and CDR2 is SQIVND (reference sequence). The CDR3 spells CASSTGTGALTNYGYTF. CDR3 sequence (DNA): TGTGCCAGTAGTACCGGGACAGGAGCCTTAACTAACTATGGCTACACCTTC.

Of note for this clone: The same CDR3 also results from other DNA sequences found in this sample. This sequence joins TRBV11-2 and TRBJ1-3; D is unclear. Germline V gene lookup returns CDR1 SGHAT and CDR2 FQNNGV. Trimming shortened V by 5 bases and J by 0 bases, and 11 bases separated the two germline ends. The CDR3 loop spans 15 amino acids. The CDR3 region is CASSLGSSSGNTIYF. CDR3 sequence (DNA): TGTGCCAGCAGCCTAGGGTCTAGCTCTGGAAACACCATATATTTT.

The chain uses TRBV6-1 and TRBJ2-3; no clear D gene. CDR3 size: 13 residues. The ends were cut back, 1 base at V and 7 bases at J, with 9 bases in the middle. The germline CDR1 and CDR2 sequences are MNHNS and SASEGT. The CDR3 region is CASSEEPNYTQYF. The CDR3 region has the DNA TGTGCCAGCAGTGAAGAACCTAATTATACGCAGTATTTT.

This clone was counted only a few times. The rearrangement links TRBV29-1 to TRBJ2-3; no reliable D call. V lost 4 bases and J lost 2, with 10 bases in between. The germline V gene has CDR1 SQVTM and CDR2 ANQGSEA. The CDR3 has 13 amino acids. The chain's CDR3 is CSVGSQYTDTQYF. The CDR3 DNA reads as TGCAGCGTTGGGTCGCAGTACACAGATACGCAGTATTTT.

The chain joins TRBV3-1 (or the pseudogene TRBV3-2) to TRBJ2-3; the match to TRBD2 covers 8 bases. V shed 1 base, J shed 3 bases, and the junction held 3 bases outside the gene matches. Germline V gene data show CDR1 as LGHDT and CDR2 as YNNKEL (reference sequence). The CDR3 sequence is 15 residues long. The CDR3: CASSQGGGRTDTQYF. CDR3 DNA: TGTGCCAGCAGCCAAGGCGGGGGGAGAACAGATACGCAGTATTTT.

J is TRBJ1-2 and V is TRBV29-1; D ambiguous. The CDR3 is made up of 13 amino acids. Germline CDR1 reads SQVTM; CDR2 reads ANQGSEA. V was trimmed by 1 base and J by 4 bases, leaving 10 bases between them. The CDR3 sequence: CSVEGQAGYGYTF. The DNA for the CDR3 is TGCAGCGTTGAAGGGCAGGCTGGCTATGGCTACACCTTC.

The V and J genes are TRBV6-4 and TRBJ2-3; a possible D gene is TRBD1 (6 bases). The CDR3 totals 14 residues. V dropped 3 bases and J dropped 2 bases, with 9 bases sitting between them. The V gene's germline CDR1 is MRHNA and CDR2 SNTAGT. The CDR3: CASSEGTITDTQYF. Written as DNA, the CDR3 is TGTGCCAGCAGTGAGGGGACAATCACAGATACGCAGTATTTT.

Only one count was recorded for this clone. The chain recombines TRBV28 with TRBJ2-5, with 8 bases matching TRBD2. CDR1 and CDR2 from the germline V gene are MDHEN and SYDVKM. The CDR3 length is 15 residues. Losses at the gene ends were 6 bases for V and 5 bases for J; bases not matched to a gene: 11. CDR3 in amino acids: CASRPGGEGQETQYF. CDR3 coding DNA: TGTGCCAGCAGACCGGGAGGGGAAGGTCAGGAGACCCAGTACTTC.

The table lists this clone with a count of one. CDR3 DNA sequence: TGTGCCAGCAGTCAAAGGGAGGGTCCCTATGGCTACACCTTC. As protein: CASSQREGPYGYTF. The chain uses TRBV6-5 and TRBJ1-2; the D is unclear. The CDR3 contains 14 residues. Germline V gene lookup returns CDR1 MNHEY and CDR2 SVGAGI. Trimming took off 5 bases at V and 4 bases at J, with 14 bases between the two ends.

CDR3 amino acids: CASSYKGWETQYF. As DNA, the CDR3 is TGTGCCAGCAGTTACAAGGGGTGGGAGACCCAGTACTTC. The V call is TRBV6-6, the J call TRBJ2-5, with D maybe TRBD1 (5 bases). Germline-derived CDR1 and CDR2 are MNHNY and SVGAGI (reference sequence). V was shortened by 2 bases and J by 5 bases, with 9 bases between the two germline ends. The CDR3 covers 13 residues.

This rearrangement joins TRBV29-1 to TRBJ2-7, with 9 nucleotides matching TRBD1. The CDR3 length is 14 residues. Germline-derived CDR1 and CDR2 are SQVTM and ANQGSEA. The trim removed 6 bases at V and 4 bases at J, leaving 10 bases unmatched. The CDR3: CSVATGGLSYEQYF. As DNA, the CDR3 is TGCAGCGTCGCGACAGGGGGTCTCTCTTACGAGCAGTACTTC.

The chain combines TRBV7-9 with TRBJ2-2; possibly TRBD1 for D (5 bases). The CDR3 length is 13 residues. Germline CDR1 and CDR2: SEHNR and FQNEAQ (reference sequence). Trimming took 5 bases from V and 5 from J, leaving 9 bases between them. CDR3 in DNA: TGTGCCAGCAGCCCGACAGCTACCGGGGAGCTGTTTTTT. It codes for CASSPTATGELFF.

The chain recombines TRBV19 with TRBJ2-3, with D tentatively TRBD2 (7 bases). Trimming cost V 5 bases and J 3 bases, with 21 bases left between them. Germline loops: CDR1 LNHDA, CDR2 SQIVND (reference sequence). The CDR3 sequence is 17 residues long. The CDR3: CASSARRLGGVTDTQYF. CDR3 DNA: TGTGCCAGTAGTGCTCGCCGGCTAGGGGGGGTGACAGATACGCAGTATTTT.